This T cell receptor beta chain was recorded in a study of T cells in Graves' hyperthyroidism and ophthalmopathy. The study, taken as a whole, reports: A model of 13 V-J pairs discriminated ophthalmopathy from stable hyperthyroidism. The blood repertoire included most of the expanded thyroid clonotypes above 0.001.

The table lists this clonotype with many counts. The target antigen is unknown. This CDR3 spans 12 amino acids. The V end was cut by 5 bases, the J end by 2 bases, with 10 bases between. Germline lookup yields CDR1 SQVTM and CDR2 ANQGSEA. TCR beta CDR3 region amplification was performed from RNA transcripts. A set of HTBI primers served as the primers for a first-round RT-PCR of the TCR CDR3. A single record per CDR3 protein comes from TCRdb applying MiXCR to the multiplex PCR reads. The sample has 450,000 to 700,000 distinct CDR3 sequences, 40% to 55% seen once; the top ten hold about 7.8%. Each patient was aged 18 to 65 and had newly diagnosed hyperthyroidism of under 2 months' duration. The study excluded patients with uncontrolled infection, other autoimmune disease, pregnancy or lactation.

The sequencing input was peripheral blood or thyroid tissue (not recorded which). This TCR was recovered from a woman between 18 and 29 years old with Graves' hyperthyroidism. This chain links TRBV29-1 with TRBJ2-7; the D gene is possibly TRBD2 (5 bases). The CDR3 DNA sequence: TGCAGCGTTTCGGTTAGCGCCTACGAGCAGTACTTC. Residues: CSVSVSAYEQYF.